This T cell receptor beta chain comes out of a study of cytomegalovirus exposure and HLA in healthy donors. The germline gives CDR1 LGHNA, CDR2 YNFKEQ. This CDR3 is 16 amino acids long. The V and J ends lost 9 bases and 4 bases respectively, with 24 bases between them. Only a few counts were recorded for this clone. With 60 Vbeta and 13 Jbeta primers, the PCR was carried out. Assay used: immunoSEQ multiplex PCR; TCRdb lists only in-frame clones, some missing. The sample contains about 100,000 clones, 81% of which appear only once. The sequence derives from a man between 35 and 55 years old in good health and CMV-seropositive. V and J are TRBV4-2 and TRBJ2-5; D perhaps matches TRBD2 (7 bases). Sequenced input: PBMCs. CDR3 residues: CASCGGRPGGGETQYF. CDR3 in DNA: TGTGCCAGTTGCGGGGGCCGCCCGGGAGGTGGAGAGACCCAGTACTTC.